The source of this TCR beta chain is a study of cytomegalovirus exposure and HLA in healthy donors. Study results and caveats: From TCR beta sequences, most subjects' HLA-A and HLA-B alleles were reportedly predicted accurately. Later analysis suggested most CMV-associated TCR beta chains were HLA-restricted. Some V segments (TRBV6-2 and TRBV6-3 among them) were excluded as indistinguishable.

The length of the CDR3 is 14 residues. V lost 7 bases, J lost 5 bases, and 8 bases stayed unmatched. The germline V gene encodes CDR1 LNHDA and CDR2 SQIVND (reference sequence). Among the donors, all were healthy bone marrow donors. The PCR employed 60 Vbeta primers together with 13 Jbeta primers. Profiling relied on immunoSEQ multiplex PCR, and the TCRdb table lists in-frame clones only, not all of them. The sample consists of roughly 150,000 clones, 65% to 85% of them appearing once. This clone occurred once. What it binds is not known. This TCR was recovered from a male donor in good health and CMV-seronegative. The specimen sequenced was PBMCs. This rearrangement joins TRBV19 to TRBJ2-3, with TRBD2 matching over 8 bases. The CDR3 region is CASTERGPGDTQYF. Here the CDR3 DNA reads TGTGCCAGTACTGAGCGGGGGCCGGGAGATACGCAGTATTTT.